Below, 32 T cell receptor beta chains from the same sample are listed, as sequenced in a study of Graves' ophthalmopathy and Graves' hyperthyroidism. Scientists amplified the TCR beta CDR3 regions from RNA transcripts. Second-round multiplex PCR followed a first-round RT-PCR using HTBI primers. TCRdb reprocessed the multiplex PCR reads with MiXCR, giving one entry per CDR3 protein. This table holds 900,000 to 1,200,000 distinct CDR3 sequences, 35% to 40% found once. The sample taken for sequencing was peripheral blood or thyroid tissue (not recorded which). Every receptor here comes from an adult man with Graves' hyperthyroidism.

This chain uses TRBV19 with TRBJ1-6; D unclear. This CDR3 is built from 14 residues. Germline loops: CDR1 LNHDA, CDR2 SQIVND (reference sequence). Trimming stripped 0 bases from V and 11 bases from J, with 11 bases between. CDR3 sequence reads: CASSIEEQRTPLHF. The CDR3 DNA is TGTGCCAGTAGTATAGAAGAACAGAGGACACCCCTCCACTTT.

As concerns this clonotype: This may come from a read error, since a much larger clone is one base off. The DNA is left out, because the CDR3 cannot be placed on it with certainty; the CDR3 is given as TCRdb lists it. CDR3 loop: CASFGQGNTEALF. The rearrangement joins TRBV2 to TRBJ1-1; the D call in the table, TRBD1, was not verified against the DNA. Including both end residues, the CDR3 is 13 amino acids long. CDR1 and CDR2 (germline): SNHLY, FYNNEI.

This clonotype has just a few counts. The rearrangement links TRBV5-1 to TRBJ1-2; D is undetermined. Germline loops: CDR1 SGHRS, CDR2 YFSETQ. V lost 4 bases to trimming and J lost 3 bases, with 19 bases between them. The CDR3 is made up of 16 amino acids. CDR3 region: CASSPGGNLEDYGYTF. DNA for the CDR3: TGCGCCAGCAGCCCAGGCGGGAACCTGGAAGACTATGGCTACACCTTC.

The chain couples TRBV29-1 to TRBJ1-3, with 7 bases fitting TRBD1. Trimming took 8 bases from V and 2 from J; bases not matched to a gene: 9. The length of the CDR3 is 14 residues. Looked up from germline, CDR1 is SQVTM and CDR2 is ANQGSEA. Here the CDR3 reads CSLGGQGAGNTIYF. CDR3 in DNA: TGCAGCTTAGGGGGCCAGGGGGCTGGAAACACCATATATTTT. The variable domain in full, with the rest retrieved from reference TRBV29-1 and TRBJ1-3, is SAVISQKPSRDICQRGTSLTIQCQVDSQVTMMFWYRQQPGQSLTLIATANQGSEATYESGFVIDKFPISRPNLTFSTLTVSNMSPEDSSIYLCSLGGQGAGNTIYFGEGSWLTVV.

This clonotype was observed a few times. The gene calls are TRBV7-2 and TRBJ1-6, with D maybe TRBD1 (5 bases). Germline V lookup: CDR1 SGHTA, CDR2 FQGNSA. The CDR3 is 16 residues long. V lost 3 bases and J lost 6, with 15 bases in between. The CDR3 nucleotides are TGTGCCAGCAGCTTGGACAACGCCGCCGCTAATTCACCCCTCCACTTT. Translating gives CASSLDNAAANSPLHF.

This clonotype was observed many times. The chain uses TRBV29-1 and TRBJ1-2, with D hard to call. This CDR3 is 15 amino acids long. CDR1 and CDR2 (germline): SQVTM, ANQGSEA. With 4 bases removed from V and 5 bases from J, the gap between germline ends came to 20 bases. As DNA, the CDR3 is TGCAGCGTTGGAGAATGGGGTCTAGTTTCTTATGGCTACACCTTC. This encodes CSVGEWGLVSYGYTF.

Notes on this clonotype: A much bigger clone sits one base away, suggesting this may be a read error. The chain carries TRBV7-3 and TRBJ1-6, with D possibly TRBD1 on 5 matching bases. V lost 4 bases, J lost 8 bases, and 12 bases lay in between. The germline gives CDR1 SGHTA, CDR2 FQGTGA. The CDR3 totals 14 residues. The CDR3 DNA sequence: TGTGCCAGCAGCTCGGGGGGAAGGGATTCACCCCTCCACTTT. Translated: CASSSGGRDSPLHF.

This sequence joins TRBV12-3 or TRBV12-4 and TRBJ2-7; D perhaps matches TRBD1 (5 bases). CDR3 size: 14 residues. With 6 bases removed from V and 3 bases from J, the gap between germline ends came to 15 bases. This CDR3 is CASSGRQHIYEQYF. The CDR3 bases are TGTGCCAGCAGCGGAAGACAGCATATCTACGAGCAGTACTTC.

Regarding this clonotype: The conserved phenylalanine or tryptophan normally closing the CDR3 is absent here, so this likely arose from a read error. J is TRBJ2-5 and V is TRBV5-1; no firm D call. V was pared by 2 bases and J by 5 bases, with 16 bases between. The CDR3 runs to 15 residues. CDR1 SGHRS and CDR2 YFSETQ come from the germline V gene. The CDR3 is CASSFTAGIRETQYL. The DNA for the CDR3 is TGCGCCAGCAGCTTTACTGCAGGTATACGGGAGACCCAGTACCTC.

This clonotype is a singleton in its sample. The chain has TRBV25-1 and TRBJ1-1; no reliable D call. The CDR3 is made up of 16 amino acids. Germline V gives CDR1 MGHDK, CDR2 SYGVNS. Trimming left V 7 bases short and J 6 bases short, with 24 bases between. The CDR3, as DNA: TGTGCCAGCACCAAAGAGAGCCAGGTTTCTTCGGCTGAAGCTTTCTTT. It yields the protein CASTKESQVSSAEAFF.

Ten or more counts support this clonotype. The chain joins TRBV12-3 or TRBV12-4 to TRBJ1-6; D uncertain. Trimming left V 0 bases short and J 9 bases short, with 6 bases between. This CDR3 contains 13 residues. CDR3 DNA sequence: TGTGCCAGCAGTTTAGCGTCCTCTTCACCCCTCCACTTT. The encoded protein is CASSLASSSPLHF.

The CDR3 sequence is CASNQLAGAQYF. The CDR3 nucleotides are TGTGCCAGCAACCAGCTAGCGGGTGCGCAGTATTTT. J is TRBJ2-3 and V is TRBV2, with 8 bases matching TRBD2. The CDR3 sequence is 12 residues long. Losses at the gene ends were 7 bases for V and 10 bases for J; bases not matched to a gene: 7. In germline, CDR1 is SNHLY, CDR2 FYNNEI.

The chain recombines TRBV4-3 with TRBJ2-5; TRBD2 agrees at 12 bases. The CDR3 has 16 residues. V shed 1 base and J 2 bases; nucleotides not matched to a gene: 2. Germline CDR1 LGHNA, CDR2 YSLEER. CDR3: CASSQGTSGEQETQYF. DNA for the CDR3: TGCGCCAGCAGCCAAGGGACTAGCGGGGAGCAAGAGACCCAGTACTTC.

This clonotype was seen a few times. The chain combines TRBV28 with TRBJ2-5, with TRBD1 identical over 7 bases. The CDR3 consists of 14 residues. Germline lookup yields CDR1 MDHEN and CDR2 SYDVKM. V shed 7 bases and J 3 bases; nucleotides not matched to a gene: 8. CDR3 residues: CASIRQGRKETQYF. The CDR3 DNA reads TGTGCCAGCATCAGACAGGGACGTAAAGAGACCCAGTACTTC.

There are a few counts of this clonotype. The V gene is TRBV11-3, the J gene TRBJ2-7, with D possibly being TRBD1 or TRBD2 (6 bases each). Germline values: CDR1 SGHNT, CDR2 YENEEA. V was trimmed by 4 bases and J by 2 bases, leaving 18 bases between them. The CDR3 runs to 16 residues. The CDR3 coding sequence is TGTGCCAGCAGCTCTAGGGGGTTGGGAGGACCCTACGAGCAGTACTTC. This codes for CASSSRGLGGPYEQYF.

This clonotype was counted ten times or more. The chain uses TRBV24-1 and TRBJ1-5, with D unresolved. V was cut by 4 bases and J by 9 bases, with 12 bases left in between. Germline CDR1 KGHDR, CDR2 SFDVKD. This CDR3 region has 13 residues. In nucleotides, the CDR3 is TGTGCCACCAGTGAAGACGCTATCCGGCCCCAGCATTTT. Protein sequence: CATSEDAIRPQHF.

V gene TRBV6-5 combines with J gene TRBJ2-3; 7 bases are a match to TRBD2. Germline V lookup: CDR1 MNHEY, CDR2 SVGAGI. V shed 0 bases, J shed 0 bases, and the junction held 3 bases outside the gene matches. CDR3 size: 16 residues. As DNA, the CDR3 is TGTGCCAGCAGTTACTCTAGCGGGCCGAGCACAGATACGCAGTATTTT. Amino acid sequence: CASSYSSGPSTDTQYF.

The chain carries TRBV29-1 and TRBJ1-5, with 7 bases lining up with TRBD1. The CDR3 spans 11 residues. Germline CDR1 is SQVTM and CDR2 is ANQGSEA. After removal of 6 bases from V and 6 bases from J, the junction contained 2 bases not matched to a gene. CDR3: CSVQGFQPQHF. The DNA of the CDR3 is TGCAGCGTACAGGGGTTTCAGCCCCAGCATTTT.

This clonotype has a handful of counts. The chain has TRBV27 and TRBJ1-1, with a tentative D call TRBD1 (6 bases). The length of the CDR3 is 15 residues. The V gene's germline CDR1 is MNHEY and CDR2 SMNVEV (reference sequence). Deletions cut 3 bases from V and 1 base from J, with 12 bases between. CDR3 DNA: TGTGCCAGCAGTTTGAGACAGGACCGGAACACTGAAGCTTTCTTT. Translated, it gives CASSLRQDRNTEAFF.

The chain employs TRBV2 and TRBJ2-7; TRBD2 aligns across 14 bases. The CDR3 has 16 residues. V dropped 4 bases and J dropped 4; count of bases not matched to a gene: 6. Germline V gene data show CDR1 as SNHLY and CDR2 as FYNNEI. For the CDR3, the DNA is TGTGCCAGCAGTGGACTAGCGGGGGGGGCCGGGTACGAGCAGTACTTC. Translating it yields CASSGLAGGAGYEQYF. The variable domain in full, with the rest retrieved from reference TRBV2 and TRBJ2-7, is EPEVTQTPSHQVTQMGQEVILRCVPISNHLYFYWYRQILGQKVEFLVSFYNNEISEKSEIFDDQFSVERPDGSNFTLKIRSTKLEDSAMYFCASSGLAGGAGYEQYFGPGTRLTVT.

V and J are TRBV5-1 and TRBJ2-5, with D tentatively TRBD2 (6 bases). The CDR3 is 15 residues long. The V end lost 3 bases, the J end lost 2 bases, and 14 bases lay between the germline ends. Germline V lookup: CDR1 SGHRS, CDR2 YFSETQ. CDR3 bases: TGCGCCAGCAGCTACCTGGACGGGACTCAAGAGACCCAGTACTTC. Residues: CASSYLDGTQETQYF.

The gene calls are TRBV6-2 or TRBV6-3 and TRBJ1-5; 10 bases are shared with TRBD1. V lost 0 bases to trimming and J lost 2 bases; unmatched junction nucleotides: 1. Germline V CDR1 and CDR2: MNHEY, SVGEGT. The CDR3 spans 16 residues. CDR3: CASSYSGQGGNQPQHF. DNA of the CDR3: TGTGCCAGCAGTTACTCAGGACAGGGGGGCAATCAGCCCCAGCATTTT.

This clonotype was counted ten times or more. The V call is TRBV7-6, the J call TRBJ2-7; D gene unclear. The CDR3 sequence is 13 residues long. Germline V gene sequence: CDR1 SGHVS, CDR2 FNYEAQ. Deletions cut 5 bases from V and 4 bases from J, with 12 bases between. The CDR3 nucleotides are TGTGCCAGCAGCCCACTCCTCCTGTACGAGCAGTACTTC. This gives the protein CASSPLLLYEQYF.

This clonotype was observed many times. V is TRBV5-1 and J is TRBJ2-5, with 9 bases that match TRBD2. This CDR3 is 13 amino acids long. Losses at the gene ends were 4 bases for V and 10 bases for J; bases not matched to a gene: 8. The germline V gene encodes CDR1 SGHRS and CDR2 YFSETQ. The CDR3 sequence: CASSTGTSRIQYF. The CDR3, as DNA: TGCGCCAGCAGCACTGGGACTAGCAGAATCCAGTACTTC.

Remarks on this clonotype: The junction departs from the called germline gene at one end, perhaps through a read error. J is TRBJ2-2 and V is TRBV7-8, with 7 bases lining up with TRBD2. This CDR3 is built from 18 residues. In germline, CDR1 is SGHVS, CDR2 FQNEAQ. The CDR3 is CASNLVWLGGDNTGELFF. For the CDR3, the DNA is TGTGCCAGCAACTTAGTCTGGTTGGGGGGGGATAACACCGGGGAGCTGTTTTTT.

At least ten counts were recorded for this clonotype. The chain carries TRBV7-9 and TRBJ1-5, with D unclear. This CDR3 comprises 17 residues. V lost 2 bases, J lost 5 bases, and 19 bases lay in between. Germline assignment: CDR1 SEHNR and CDR2 FQNEAQ (reference sequence). CDR3 sequence reads: CASSLYPGLGRDQPQHF. The CDR3 DNA reads as TGTGCCAGCAGCTTATATCCGGGCCTCGGGAGGGATCAGCCCCAGCATTTT.

This clonotype has more than one count but fewer than ten. V and J are TRBV28 and TRBJ2-7; D perhaps matches TRBD1 (6 bases). The CDR3 length is 13 residues. Germline V lookup: CDR1 MDHEN, CDR2 SYDVKM. Trimming cost V 6 bases and J 2 bases, with 11 bases left between them. CDR3 region: CASRVDRAYEQYF. CDR3 in DNA: TGTGCCAGCAGGGTGGACAGAGCCTACGAGCAGTACTTC.

This clonotype was recorded many times. V is TRBV20-1 and J is TRBJ2-2; 7 bases are a match to TRBD2. Germline V gene sequence: CDR1 DFQATT, CDR2 SNEGSKA (reference sequence). V was clipped by 5 bases and J by 4 bases; unmatched bases: 10. CDR3 length: 15 residues. CDR3 amino acids: CSALDGGFSTGELFF. CDR3 in DNA: TGCAGTGCTCTCGACGGGGGGTTCAGCACCGGGGAGCTGTTTTTT.

The gene calls are TRBV6-6 and TRBJ2-7; no clear D. Germline values: CDR1 MNHNY, CDR2 SVGAGI (reference sequence). V lost 2 bases and J lost 6, with 14 bases in between. The CDR3 covers 14 residues. CDR3 sequence reads: CASSYELEVSEQYF. Here the CDR3 DNA reads TGTGCCAGCAGTTACGAATTAGAGGTTTCCGAGCAGTACTTC.

The chain combines TRBV27 with TRBJ2-5, with D tentatively TRBD1 or TRBD2 (6 bases each). Germline V CDR1 and CDR2: MNHEY, SMNVEV (reference sequence). The CDR3 covers 13 residues. The V and J ends lost 8 bases and 8 bases respectively, with 18 bases between them. The CDR3 here is CASAWGAGVTQYF. The CDR3 DNA sequence: TGTGCCAGCGCTTGGGGGGCCGGGGTTACCCAGTACTTC.

This clonotype was observed at least ten times. This chain uses TRBV9 with TRBJ2-7, with D perhaps matching TRBD1 or TRBD2 (6 bases each). The CDR3 spans 15 residues. Germline V gene sequence: CDR1 SGDLS, CDR2 YYNGEE. V lost 0 bases to trimming and J lost 3 bases, with 13 bases between them. The CDR3 DNA reads as TGTGCCAGCAGCGTAGGTTGGGGGGCCAACTACGAGCAGTACTTC. Encoded protein: CASSVGWGANYEQYF. Drawing the rest from reference TRBV9 and TRBJ2-7, the complete variable domain is DSGVTQTPKHLITATGQRVTLRCSPRSGDLSVYWYQQSLDQGLQFLIQYYNGEERAKGNILERFSAQQFPDLHSELNLSSLELGDSALYFCASSVGWGANYEQYFGPGTRLTVT.

This clonotype was detected a few times. V and J are TRBV6-5 and TRBJ1-1, with TRBD1 as a possible D gene (6 bases). The CDR3 extends over 14 amino acids. The germline gives CDR1 MNHEY, CDR2 SVGAGI. Between the trimmed V and J ends, which lost 2 bases and 6 bases, there was a span of 13 bases. This CDR3 reads CASSYGTGNAEAFF. CDR3 coding DNA: TGTGCCAGCAGTTACGGAACAGGGAATGCTGAAGCTTTCTTT.